This TCR beta chain is from a study of spatial heterogeneity in lung cancer (dated by TCRdb to the late 2010s). With respect to the entire study: Beta-chain transcripts were consistently detected in greater numbers than alpha-chain transcripts, which likely reflected higher beta-chain transcript abundance. The study linked features of the TCR repertoire to counts of nonsynonymous mutations, which were determined by whole-exome sequencing of tumor tissue. In the raw uncorrected reads, each unique combination of TCR and UMI appeared on average more than ten times. Both alpha and beta chains were TCR-sequenced in samples taken at surgery, namely 220 tumor regions, around 64 matched nontumor lung samples and 50 to 60 PBMC samples. In non-small cell lung cancer, the study made a quantitative comparison of TCR alpha and beta repertoires among multiple tumor regions, matched nontumor lung and blood. What the research found in general, with its limitations: Additional single-cell paired TCR alpha and beta sequencing was considered necessary to confirm, at a functional level, the hypothesis that regional TCRs recognize regional mutations. Ubiquitous expanded tumor TCRs were found in blood more often at tumor resection than at routine follow-up.

This clonotype appeared a few times. Its antigen remains unidentified. One base away there is no much larger clone; base qualities are not given. Library creation used 5' RACE. Sequencing used a NextSeq 500. In the TCR library protocol, a unique molecular identifier was attached to each TCR cDNA molecule so that PCR and sequencing errors could be corrected. The paper's processing steps were these. TCR identification, UMI-based error correction and CDR3 extraction were performed with Decombinator tools. Expanded TCRs were defined as those above a frequency of 2 per 1,000, corresponding to the top 1% of the tumor frequency distribution. Each repertoire was subsampled 100 times to 5,000 TCRs, after which Renyi diversity was computed with the R vegan package. CDR3 similarity networks were built from amino acid triplet string-kernel similarity, connecting CDR3s with pairwise similarity above 0.82. Using fastp at Q25 and MiXCR, TCRdb reprocessed the public reads and kept productive beta chains. Every entry covers one CDR3 protein and lists the most common genes and DNA from its rows. These V and J calls originate from TCRdb's pipeline instead of the authors' own analysis. The sample data list around 89,000 distinct CDR3 sequences, and 10% to 15% of these were observed just once. The top ten clones comprise under 50% of the sample.

Reading the label with the study, this specimen's time point is: sample taken at primary tumor resection. The donors were 65 to 85 patients from the lung TRACERx cohort who had early-stage, untreated non-small cell lung cancer. Without any cell sorting, TCR sequencing was performed on whole RNA extracted either from tumor and nontumor lung tissue or from cryopreserved PBMC samples. Only patients with enough RNA available from two or more tumor regions were chosen for TCR sequencing. The germline V gene (reference sequence) specifies DFQATT as CDR1 and SNEGSKA as CDR2. The CDR3 starts with the cysteine, ends with the phenylalanine, and has 14 residues. Only CDR3 DNA is held: 42 bases, read in frame from base 1. V trim: 5 bases; J trim: 5 bases; unmatched bases: 6.

This clonotype was sampled from a male donor with early-stage non-small cell lung cancer. The input for sequencing was PBMCs, taken at surgery. Recombination joined TRBV20-1 with TRBJ2-3, with TRBD2 identical over 11 junction bases. DNA sequence: TGCAGTGCTCTAGCGGGGGGAGCGGGAGATACGCAGTATTTT. Translation gives CSALAGGAGDTQYF.